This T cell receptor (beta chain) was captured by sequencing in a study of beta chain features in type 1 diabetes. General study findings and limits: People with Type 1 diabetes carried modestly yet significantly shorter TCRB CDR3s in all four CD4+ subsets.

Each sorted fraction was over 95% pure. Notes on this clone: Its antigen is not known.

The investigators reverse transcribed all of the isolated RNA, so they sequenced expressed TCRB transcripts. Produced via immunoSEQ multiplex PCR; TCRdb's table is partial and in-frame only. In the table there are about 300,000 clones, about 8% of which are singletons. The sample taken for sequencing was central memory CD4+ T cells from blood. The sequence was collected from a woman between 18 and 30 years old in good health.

Here the CDR3 reads CATSTGADGYTF. CDR3 sequence (DNA): TGTGCCACCTCCACGGGGGCGGATGGCTACACCTTC. The chain couples TRBV2 to TRBJ1-2; D is perhaps TRBD1 (6 bases). The CDR3 is 12 amino acids. The V gene lost 10 bases and the J gene lost 6 bases, with 15 bases spanning the gap. Germline CDR1 reads SNHLY; CDR2 reads FYNNEI.